This T cell receptor beta chain emerged from a study of beta chain features in type 1 diabetes. Study as a whole: Researchers looked at 85 million to 110 million sorted cells across all samples.

The CDR3 is made up of 11 amino acids. CDR1 is SNHLY, CDR2 FYNNEI, per germline. The ends were cut back, 8 bases at V and 5 bases at J, with 6 bases in the middle. The investigators reverse transcribed all of the isolated RNA, so they sequenced expressed TCRB transcripts. Repertoires were generated with immunoSEQ multiplex PCR, while TCRdb's copy carries only in-frame clones and drops some. The data show a few hundred thousand clones, 11% seen once. The chain couples TRBV2 to TRBJ2-2; D unresolved. The sequenced material came from central memory CD4+ T cells from blood. The clonotype was recovered from a man aged 18 to 29 in good health. CDR3 residues: CASGPTGELFF. The CDR3 nucleotides are TGTGCCAGCGGGCCAACCGGGGAGCTGTTTTTT.